This TCR beta chain emerged from a study of T cell responses to AZD1222 COVID-19 vaccine. Whole-study results and caveats: Of spike-specific TCRs, nearly half reportedly target regions left unmutated in variants. Mostly white British, mostly female donors; authors suggested clonal diversity may be underestimated. The study found vaccine-associated CD4 TCRs spanning spike, dominant at 160-218 and 743-854.

The method was immunoSEQ multiplex PCR; TCRdb's version includes in-frame clones alone and lacks a portion of them. Of about 140,000 clones listed, 65% to 90% were seen once; the top ten hold 7.9%. The V gene lost 1 base and the J gene lost 0 bases, with 6 bases spanning the gap. Germline V CDR1 and CDR2: SGHRS, YFSETQ. CDR3 length: 14 amino acids. Note on this clone: What it recognizes is unknown.

The sequence came from an adult who received the MenACWY meningococcal vaccine as a control. The source material was peripheral blood, sampled 28 days after the second dose of the MenACWY control vaccine. This chain uses TRBV5-1 with TRBJ2-3; D not certain. The CDR3 loop is CASSLPASTDTQYF. CDR3 DNA sequence: TGCGCCAGCAGCTTGCCTGCCAGCACAGATACGCAGTATTTT.